Reported below is one TCR beta chain. This specimen belongs to a study of cytomegalovirus exposure and HLA in healthy donors. The CDR3 extends over 21 amino acids. Germline CDR1 is MNHEY and CDR2 is SMNVEV (reference sequence). Losses at the gene ends were 2 bases for V and 0 bases for J; bases not matched to a gene: 15. PCR was performed using 60 Vbeta and 13 Jbeta primers. Method: immunoSEQ multiplex PCR; TCRdb's copy keeps in-frame clones and lacks some. Here the sample spans 100,000 to 140,000 clones, approximately 73% being singletons. The receptor was isolated from a man aged 30-40 years in good health and CMV-seronegative. Sequences were obtained from PBMCs. V is TRBV27 and J is TRBJ2-6; TRBD1 agrees at 8 bases. The CDR3 bases are TGTGCCAGCAGTTTAAATTTCAGGGGGCCGACCGTCAACTCTGGGGCCAACGTCCTGACTTTC. Translating gives CASSLNFRGPTVNSGANVLTF.